This T cell receptor beta chain is from a study of spatial heterogeneity in lung cancer. Specified time point: sample taken at primary tumor resection. Whole RNA, isolated from tumor, nontumor lung or frozen PBMC, was sequenced without prior sorting. Every TCR cDNA molecule bore its own unique molecular identifier. MiXCR, run by TCRdb on the 5' RACE reads, gives a single entry per CDR3 protein. The sample includes over 14,000 distinct CDR3 sequences, 10% to 14% seen only once; the top ten take approximately 35%. CDR1 SGHAT and CDR2 FQNNGV come from the germline V gene. V trimming: 6 bases; J trimming: 2 bases; junction bases outside the gene matches: 11. The CDR3 is 16 residues long. Study findings and constraints: More often at tumor resection than at routine follow-up, ubiquitous expanded tumor TCRs were detected in the blood.

This clonotype was counted at least ten times. The antigen is unknown. The sequencing here drew on PBMCs, taken at surgery. This receptor was identified in a female donor with early-stage non-small cell lung cancer. The rearrangement uses TRBV11-2 and TRBJ2-3; 7 nucleotides align to TRBD2. CDR3 in amino acids: CASRTGLAVTTDTQYF. The CDR3 nucleotides are TGTGCCAGCAGAACTGGGCTAGCGGTAACCACAGATACGCAGTATTTT.